This T cell receptor beta chain came from a study of cytomegalovirus exposure and HLA in healthy donors. Among the donors, all were healthy bone marrow donors. The ends lost 10 bases at V and 4 bases at J; junction bases unmatched: 3. The CDR3 totals 11 residues. The germline V gene encodes CDR1 MDHEN and CDR2 SYDVKM. In the PCR, 60 Vbeta and 13 Jbeta primers were used. TCRdb's table, derived via immunoSEQ multiplex PCR, lists solely in-frame clones and lacks some. The clone table shows 56,000 or so clones, with the ten largest holding about 25%. The sample consisted of PBMCs. The gene calls are TRBV28 and TRBJ2-7, with TRBD2 identical over 8 bases. The sequence came from a man in his forties in good health and CMV-seropositive. The chain's CDR3 is CATSGGYEQYF. The CDR3, as DNA: TGTGCCACCTCGGGAGGGTACGAGCAGTACTTC.